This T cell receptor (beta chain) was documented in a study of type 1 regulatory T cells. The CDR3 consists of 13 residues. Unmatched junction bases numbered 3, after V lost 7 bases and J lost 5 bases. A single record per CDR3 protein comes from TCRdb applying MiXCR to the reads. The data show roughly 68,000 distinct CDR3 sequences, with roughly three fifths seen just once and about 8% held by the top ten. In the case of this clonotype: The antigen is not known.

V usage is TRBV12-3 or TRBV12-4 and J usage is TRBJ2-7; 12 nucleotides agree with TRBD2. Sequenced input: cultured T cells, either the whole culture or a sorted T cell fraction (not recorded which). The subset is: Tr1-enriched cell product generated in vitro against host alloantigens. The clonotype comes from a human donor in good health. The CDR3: CASTSSGRDEQYF. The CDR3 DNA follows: TGTGCCAGCACCTCTAGCGGGAGGGACGAGCAGTACTTC.